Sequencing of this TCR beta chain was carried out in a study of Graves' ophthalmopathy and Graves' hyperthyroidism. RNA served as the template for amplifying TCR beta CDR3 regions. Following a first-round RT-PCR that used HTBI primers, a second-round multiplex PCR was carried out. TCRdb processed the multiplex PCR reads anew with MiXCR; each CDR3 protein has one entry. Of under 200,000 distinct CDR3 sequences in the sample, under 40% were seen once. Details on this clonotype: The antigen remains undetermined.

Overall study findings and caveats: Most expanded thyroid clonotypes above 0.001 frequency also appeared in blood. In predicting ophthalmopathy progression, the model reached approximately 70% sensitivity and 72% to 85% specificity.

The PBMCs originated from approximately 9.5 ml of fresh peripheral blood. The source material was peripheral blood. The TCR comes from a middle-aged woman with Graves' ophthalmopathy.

DNA of the CDR3: TGTGCCAGCAGTCCGCCGAGACAGGGGGCCTTCAACACTGAAGCTTTCTTT. The encoded protein is CASSPPRQGAFNTEAFF. This sequence joins TRBV6-1 and TRBJ1-1; 10 bases agree with TRBD1. Germline V gives CDR1 MNHNS, CDR2 SASEGT. This CDR3 has 17 amino acids. With 5 bases clipped from V and 2 bases from J, the junction kept 11 bases outside the gene matches.